This T cell receptor beta chain is from a study of cytomegalovirus exposure and HLA in healthy donors. CDR1 and CDR2 from the germline V gene are SNHLY and FYNNEI. V lost 5 bases to trimming and J lost 4 bases, with 11 bases between them. The CDR3 spans 13 residues. As concerns this clone: Its antigen remains unknown.

It was with 60 Vbeta and 13 Jbeta primers that the PCR ran. Assay used: immunoSEQ multiplex PCR; TCRdb lists only in-frame clones, some missing. The sample carries a few hundred thousand clones, over 60% recorded once. Study-wide findings and caveats: The classifier was said to identify cytomegalovirus status with high specificity and sensitivity. A later analysis found common viral pathogens apparently linked to several of the most significant clusters.

The specimen sequenced was PBMCs. The source of this sequence is a man in his forties in good health and CMV-seronegative. The V and J genes are TRBV2 and TRBJ2-5, with TRBD1 as a possible D gene (5 bases). DNA for the CDR3: TGTGCCAGCAGTCGCGCAGGGCGAGAGACCCAGTACTTC. Its protein product is CASSRAGRETQYF.